Shown below are 20 T cell receptor beta chains from a single sample sequenced in a study of blood T cell repertoires in COVID-19. Sequenced by immunoSEQ multiplex PCR; TCRdb stores in-frame clones only, minus some. The sample yields 180,000 or so clones, 88% seen once. What was sequenced was peripheral blood. The receptors were gathered from a man aged 18 to 35 with active or convalescent COVID-19.

The rearrangement joins TRBV7-3 to TRBJ2-3; perhaps TRBD2 as D (5 bases). Germline assignment: CDR1 SGHTA and CDR2 FQGTGA. The CDR3 spans 13 residues. Between the trimmed V and J ends, which lost 2 bases and 4 bases, there was a span of 7 bases. The CDR3 DNA reads TGTGCCAGCAGCTTAGCTAGCCCAGATACGCAGTATTTT. It specifies CASSLASPDTQYF.

V usage is TRBV2 and J usage is TRBJ1-5, with D possibly being TRBD1 (6 bases). There are 13 residues in the CDR3. Germline V gives CDR1 SNHLY, CDR2 FYNNEI. Trimming cost V 3 bases and J 9 bases, with 12 bases left between them. The CDR3 loop reads CASSENRALPQHF. The CDR3 DNA reads TGTGCCAGCAGTGAGAACAGGGCTCTGCCCCAGCATTTT.

The V gene is TRBV27, the J gene TRBJ2-1; 16 bases are shared with TRBD2. The CDR3 is made up of 15 amino acids. Per the germline V gene, CDR1 is MNHEY and CDR2 is SMNVEV (reference sequence). With 4 bases clipped from V and 10 bases from J, the junction kept 4 bases outside the gene matches. The CDR3 nucleotides read TGTGCCAGCAGTTCAGGGACTAGCGGGAGGGGAGAGCAGTTCTTC. Translated, it gives CASSSGTSGRGEQFF.

The gene calls are TRBV7-9 and TRBJ2-5; D uncertain. The germline V and J ends were trimmed by 2 bases and 5 bases, with 6 bases remaining between them. Germline CDR1 reads SEHNR; CDR2 reads FQNEAQ (reference sequence). The CDR3 has 12 residues. The CDR3 sequence: CASSLSGETQYF. Written as DNA, the CDR3 is TGTGCCAGCAGCTTATCGGGTGAGACCCAGTACTTC.

This clone was seen a few times. The junction differs from germline at one of its ends, possibly a read error. The chain recombines TRBV12-5 with TRBJ2-1; 7 bases match TRBD1. Germline CDR1 LGHNT, CDR2 FRNRAP. This CDR3 is built from 15 residues. The CDR3 protein is CASALDGTAYNEQFF. The CDR3 region has the DNA TGTGCTAGTGCTTTGGACGGGACAGCGTACAATGAGCAGTTCTTC.

The gene calls are TRBV28 and TRBJ1-1; the match to TRBD1 covers 7 bases. Germline V gives CDR1 MDHEN, CDR2 SYDVKM. Trimming cost V 10 bases and J 5 bases; bases outside gene matches: 16. CDR3 length equals 15 residues. The CDR3 nucleotides are TGTGCCACCCGAGATAAAGGGGGCGGAAAGACTGAAGCTTTCTTT. Its protein is CATRDKGGGKTEAFF.

The genes are TRBV30 and TRBJ1-2; D unresolved. The length of the CDR3 is 13 residues. V was clipped by 5 bases and J by 1 base, with 11 bases between them. The germline CDR1 and CDR2 sequences are GTSNPN and SVGIG (reference sequence). This chain's CDR3 is CAWSQVFNYGYTF. As DNA, the CDR3 is TGTGCCTGGTCTCAGGTATTTAACTATGGCTACACCTTC.

This clone was observed a handful of times. CDR3 residues: CASGRQGRQPQHF. Written as DNA, the CDR3 is TGTGCCAGCGGCAGACAGGGACGGCAGCCCCAGCATTTT. The chain links TRBV6-5 to TRBJ1-5; 7 bases are a match to TRBD1. Trimming removed 8 bases from V and 7 bases from J; junction bases left unmatched: 8. This CDR3 has 13 amino acids. Germline V gives CDR1 MNHEY, CDR2 SVGAGI.

V gene TRBV30 combines with J gene TRBJ1-1, with TRBD1 as a possible D gene (6 bases). V lost 1 base and J 11 bases, leaving 14 bases between the germline ends. Germline V CDR1 and CDR2: GTSNPN, SVGIG (reference sequence). The CDR3 is made up of 12 amino acids. The DNA for the CDR3 is TGTGCCTGGAGTGCGCGACAGGACACGGCTTTCTTT. Protein: CAWSARQDTAFF.

This sequence joins TRBV5-5 and TRBJ2-7; tentatively, D is TRBD1 (5 bases). Looked up from germline, CDR1 is SGHKS and CDR2 is YYEKEE (reference sequence). Deletions cut 3 bases from V and 0 bases from J, with 13 bases between. CDR3 length: 15 residues. The chain's CDR3 is CASSSRDSSSYEQYF. The CDR3 DNA follows: TGTGCCAGCAGCTCCCGTGACAGTAGCTCCTACGAGCAGTACTTC.

The gene calls are TRBV6-5 and TRBJ1-2, with D perhaps matching TRBD1 (5 bases). V was shortened by 5 bases and J by 5 bases, with 18 bases between the two germline ends. Germline loops: CDR1 MNHEY, CDR2 SVGAGI. This CDR3 has 15 residues. CDR3 sequence: CASSPGGASKYGYTF. The DNA of the CDR3 is TGTGCCAGCAGTCCAGGAGGGGCCTCCAAATATGGCTACACCTTC.

The rearrangement uses TRBV10-2 and TRBJ1-1, with 7 bases aligning to TRBD1. Germline V gives CDR1 WSHSY, CDR2 SAAADI. The CDR3 is 14 residues long. V shed 6 bases and J 1 base; nucleotides not matched to a gene: 5. The CDR3, as DNA: TGCGCCAGCAGGACAGGGCCTTCGAACACTGAAGCTTTCTTT. It translates to CASRTGPSNTEAFF.

The CDR3 protein is CASSKLSGRDNEQFF. In DNA, the CDR3 is TGCGCCAGCAGCAAGCTAAGCGGGAGGGACAATGAGCAGTTCTTC. The chain carries TRBV5-1 and TRBJ2-1; 10 nucleotides match TRBD2. The V gene's germline CDR1 is SGHRS and CDR2 YFSETQ. This CDR3 is built from 15 residues. Losses at the gene ends were 4 bases for V and 5 bases for J; bases not matched to a gene: 6.

The chain employs TRBV9 and TRBJ2-2; TRBD2 matches at 8 bases. The CDR3 sequence is 17 residues long. Germline CDR1 SGDLS, CDR2 YYNGEE. The V gene end was trimmed by 4 bases and the J gene end by 9 bases; junction bases not matched to a gene: 17. The CDR3: CASSPSSLAGYGWELFF. CDR3 sequence (DNA): TGTGCCAGCAGCCCCTCTAGCCTAGCGGGTTACGGCTGGGAGCTGTTTTTT.

The chain joins TRBV3-1 (or the pseudogene TRBV3-2) to TRBJ2-1; D uncertain. The ends were cut back, 6 bases at V and 3 bases at J, with 12 bases in the middle. The V gene's germline CDR1 is LGHDT and CDR2 YNNKEL (reference sequence). There are 14 residues in the CDR3. CDR3: CASSGSSIYNEQFF. The CDR3 DNA reads as TGTGCCAGCAGTGGTAGCTCGATCTACAATGAGCAGTTCTTC.

The V gene is TRBV5-1, the J gene TRBJ2-1, with D perhaps matching TRBD2 (6 bases). Germline V gene lookup returns CDR1 SGHRS and CDR2 YFSETQ. V gave up 0 bases and J gave up 4 bases, with 14 bases separating them. The CDR3 length is 16 residues. CDR3 nucleotide sequence: TGCGCCAGCAGCTTGGCAGGGACTCTGCCTTACAATGAGCAGTTCTTC. Its translation: CASSLAGTLPYNEQFF.

The genes are TRBV19 and TRBJ2-1; possible D gene TRBD2, 6 bases. The V gene's germline CDR1 is LNHDA and CDR2 SQIVND (reference sequence). There are 17 residues in the CDR3. Trimming stripped 6 bases from V and 4 bases from J, with 22 bases between. The CDR3 DNA sequence: TGTGCCAGTAGCAGGACTATAGTTACCTCCTCGTACAATGAGCAGTTCTTC. Protein product: CASSRTIVTSSYNEQFF.

The genes are TRBV19 and TRBJ2-1, with 9 nucleotides matching TRBD2. Germline CDR1 is LNHDA and CDR2 is SQIVND (reference sequence). Trimming cost V 5 bases and J 0 bases; bases outside gene matches: 5. The CDR3 runs 16 residues. The CDR3 DNA reads TGTGCCAGTAGTTCTCCTAGCGGGACCTCCTACAATGAGCAGTTCTTC. Translating it yields CASSSPSGTSYNEQFF. Using reference TRBV19 and TRBJ2-1 for the parts outside the CDR3, the full variable domain is DGGITQSPKYLFRKEGQNVTLSCEQNLNHDAMYWYRQDPGQGLRLIYYSQIVNDFQKGDIAEGYSVSREKKESFPLTVTSAQKNPTAFYLCASSSPSGTSYNEQFFGPGTRLTVL.

This clone was recorded only once. The V gene is TRBV19, the J gene TRBJ2-7; 9 bases fit TRBD1. Trimming removed 0 bases from V and 6 bases from J; junction bases left unmatched: 3. Germline CDR1 is LNHDA and CDR2 is SQIVND (reference sequence). There are 14 residues in the CDR3. This chain's CDR3 is CASSIDRDRVEQYF. As DNA, the CDR3 is TGTGCCAGTAGTATAGATCGGGACAGGGTCGAGCAGTACTTC.

V and J are TRBV5-4 and TRBJ2-4; 7 positions agree with TRBD1. Germline lookup yields CDR1 SGHNT and CDR2 YYREEE (reference sequence). CDR3 size: 13 residues. Trimming at V came to 5 bases and at J to 6 bases, leaving 5 bases not matched to a gene. The CDR3 region is CASSTGQLNIQYF. CDR3 DNA: TGTGCCAGCAGTACGGGACAGTTAAACATTCAGTACTTC.